Listed here are 10 T cell receptor beta chains from one sample, sequenced in a study of cytomegalovirus exposure and HLA in healthy donors. Amplification used 60 Vbeta primers and 13 Jbeta primers. TCRdb's copy holds only in-frame clones and misses some; the assay was immunoSEQ multiplex PCR. The sample yields under 110,000 clones, more than 65% seen once. Sequencing used PBMCs. Source of these receptors: a boy aged 10-17 years in good health and CMV-seronegative.

The table lists this clone with a few counts. V is TRBV5-5 and J is TRBJ1-1; no definite D call. The CDR3 is 13 amino acids. Trimming cost V 4 bases and J 10 bases, with 17 bases left between them. CDR1 and CDR2 (germline): SGHKS, YYEKEE (reference sequence). Here the CDR3 DNA reads TGTGCCAGCAGCCCGGGGAGGGAGAGGGTAGCTTTCTTT. Protein: CASSPGRERVAFF.

This chain links TRBV10-3 with TRBJ1-2, with 12 bases identical to TRBD1. Germline CDR1 reads ENHRY; CDR2 reads SYGVKD. The ends lost 4 bases at V and 3 bases at J; junction bases unmatched: 3. CDR3 length equals 15 residues. CDR3 DNA: TGTGCCATCAGTGTCGGGACAGGGGGCGACTATGGCTACACCTTC. This encodes CAISVGTGGDYGYTF.

The rearrangement links TRBV9 to TRBJ1-2; tentative D call: TRBD1 (6 bases). Trimming took off 1 base at V and 8 bases at J, with 15 bases between the two ends. This CDR3 contains 14 residues. Per germline, CDR1 SGDLS and CDR2 YYNGEE. CDR3 sequence reads: CASSVNWDKGGYTF. For the CDR3, the DNA is TGTGCCAGCAGCGTAAACTGGGACAAAGGAGGCTACACCTTC.

V and J are TRBV5-1 and TRBJ1-2; perhaps TRBD1 as D (5 bases). The CDR3 contains 15 residues. Deletions cut 4 bases from V and 8 bases from J, with 21 bases between. Germline V gene lookup returns CDR1 SGHRS and CDR2 YFSETQ. In DNA, the CDR3 is TGCGCCAGCAGCCGACAAGGGGAGGGTTTTGGGGGCTACACCTTC. Encoded protein: CASSRQGEGFGGYTF.

This clone was found a few times. The rearrangement joins TRBV5-6 to TRBJ1-5; TRBD1 is a possible D gene (5 bases). Trimming removed 0 bases at V and 4 bases at J, with 8 bases between. The CDR3 consists of 14 residues. Germline lookup yields CDR1 SGHDT and CDR2 YYEEEE. The DNA of the CDR3 is TGTGCCAGCAGCTTGGCGGGGGGTAATCAGCCCCAGCATTTT. It encodes CASSLAGGNQPQHF.

The rearrangement links TRBV28 to TRBJ2-6, with TRBD2 matching 8 bases. After removal of 10 bases from V and 0 bases from J, the junction contained 11 bases not matched to a gene. CDR1 is MDHEN, CDR2 SYDVKM, per germline. This CDR3 has 17 residues. Here the CDR3 DNA reads TGTGCCACAGCGGGGGACACCAAGTTCTCTGGGGCCAACGTCCTGACTTTC. Translation: CATAGDTKFSGANVLTF.

This chain uses TRBV7-2 with TRBJ1-1; TRBD1 matches at 7 bases. Germline CDR1 reads SGHTA; CDR2 reads FQGNSA. V trimming: 5 bases; J trimming: 3 bases; junction bases outside the gene matches: 9. The CDR3 loop spans 15 amino acids. The CDR3 DNA sequence: TGTGCCAGCAGCCCGCGACAGGGCCGGCACACTGAAGCTTTCTTT. Encoded protein: CASSPRQGRHTEAFF.

J is TRBJ2-1 and V is TRBV7-2, with D maybe TRBD1 (6 bases). Germline loops: CDR1 SGHTA, CDR2 FQGNSA. CDR3 length: 13 residues. V was shortened by 6 bases and J by 5 bases, with 11 bases between the two germline ends. CDR3 amino acids: CASSLDSHNEQFF. As DNA, the CDR3 is TGTGCCAGCAGTCTGGACAGTCACAATGAGCAGTTCTTC. The full variable domain, its missing parts supplied by reference TRBV7-2 and TRBJ2-1, is GAGVSQSPSNKVTEKGKDVELRCDPISGHTALYWYRQSLGQGLEFLIYFQGNSAPDKSGLPSDRFSAERTGGSVSTLTIQRTQQEDSAVYLCASSLDSHNEQFFGPGTRLTVL.

CDR3 sequence reads: CSVGGGHMNTEAFF. The CDR3 nucleotides are TGCAGCGTGGGAGGGGGACACATGAACACTGAAGCTTTCTTT. This chain connects TRBV29-1 to TRBJ1-1; tentatively, D is TRBD1 (6 bases). V lost 6 bases to trimming and J lost 0 bases, with 14 bases between them. The CDR3 covers 14 residues. The germline gives CDR1 SQVTM, CDR2 ANQGSEA.

V and J are TRBV9 and TRBJ2-7; perhaps TRBD2 as D (6 bases). Germline-derived CDR1 and CDR2 are SGDLS and YYNGEE. This CDR3 has 14 residues. Between the trimmed V and J ends, which lost 3 bases and 3 bases, there was a span of 13 bases. CDR3 in DNA: TGTGCCAGCAGCGCCACCCACGGGGGCTACGAGCAGTACTTC. Translation gives CASSATHGGYEQYF.